The rows below give T cell receptor beta chains drawn from one sample of a study of blood T cell repertoires in COVID-19. The protocol was immunoSEQ multiplex PCR, while the TCRdb copy is restricted to in-frame clones and leaves out a portion. The sample records around 340,000 clones, roughly 89% being singletons. Sequenced input: peripheral blood. The source is a woman aged 55-70 years with COVID-19, enrolled during active disease. Both conserved end residues are part of each CDR3. Each record gives: CDR3 DNA, CDR3 protein, clone size, V gene, J gene, D gene. A D gene is named only where the DNA matches it firmly. The size entry is marked missing in some rows and otherwise reads once, few, many or a size class.

TGTGCCAGCAGCCAAGGTCGGGGGGGGACCACTGAAGCTTTCTTT,CASSQGRGGTTEAFF,-,TRBV6-5,TRBJ1-1,-
TGTGCCAGCAGCCCGACAGGGAACTATGGCTACACCTTC,CASSPTGNYGYTF,-,TRBV27,TRBJ1-2,TRBD1
TGCGCCAGCATGGTAGCGGGGAACCCCAGTACGCAGTATTTT,CASMVAGNPSTQYF,-,TRBV5-1,TRBJ2-3,TRBD2
TGTGCCATCAGTGACCTTGGAACAGGGGCAAAGGGTTCGGGCGAGCAGTACTTC,CAISDLGTGAKGSGEQYF,-,TRBV10-3,TRBJ2-7,TRBD1
TGTGCCACCAGCAGGGCCCCAGCGGGGGGGCCCTACAATGAGCAGTTCTTC,CATSRAPAGGPYNEQFF,-,TRBV15,TRBJ2-1,TRBD2
TGTGCCAGCAGAGGACACAGAAATGAAAAACTGTTTTTT,CASRGHRNEKLFF,-,TRBV12-3/TRBV12-4,TRBJ1-4,-
TGTGCCAGCAGTTACTCGGCTCTTAGCTCACCCCTCCACTTT,CASSYSALSSPLHF,-,TRBV6-5,TRBJ1-6,-
TGTGCCAGCAGCCTCTGGGACAAAAATCAGCCCCAGCATTTT,CASSLWDKNQPQHF,-,TRBV7-2,TRBJ1-5,-
TGTGCCAGTAGTACAAGGGGGTTGCGGAGGTACACCTTC,CASSTRGLRRYTF,-,TRBV19,TRBJ1-2,-
TGTGCCAGCAGGACAGGGGGGGGTTACGAGCAGTACTTC,CASRTGGGYEQYF,-,TRBV6-5,TRBJ2-7,TRBD1
TGTGCCAGCAGCGTAGTGGGAGGTGAAGCTTTCTTT,CASSVVGGEAFF,-,TRBV9,TRBJ1-1,-
TGTGCCAGCAGCCTACAGGGGGTAGGCACTGAAGCTTTCTTT,CASSLQGVGTEAFF,-,TRBV7-3,TRBJ1-1,TRBD1
TGCGCCAGCAGACCCGGGACCGGGGGGGAAAAACTGTTTTTT,CASRPGTGGEKLFF,once,TRBV5-1,TRBJ1-4,-
TGTGCCAGCAGCCTAGACAGGACCTACGAGCAGTACTTC,CASSLDRTYEQYF,-,TRBV6-5,TRBJ2-7,-
TGTGCCAGCAGCCCCCGTTGCGGGGGGCTAGGAAACACCATATATTTT,CASSPRCGGLGNTIYF,-,TRBV21-1,TRBJ1-3,-
TGTGCCAGCAGCTACCGGACAAGAGGCTACGAGCAGTACTTC,CASSYRTRGYEQYF,-,TRBV3-1/TRBV3-2,TRBJ2-7,-
TGTGCCAGCAGTAGGAATATGGGACAGGGGAACACCGGGGAGCTGTTTTTT,CASSRNMGQGNTGELFF,-,TRBV25-1,TRBJ2-2,TRBD1
TGTGCCAGCAGCAAAGTACTAGGGCGGGGAGCTAGCAATCAGCCCCAGCATTTT,CASSKVLGRGASNQPQHF,-,TRBV21-1,TRBJ1-5,-
TGTGCCAGTAGTATAGATGGTGGGAGGGGCCCGAGAACTGAAGCTTTCTTT,CASSIDGGRGPRTEAFF,-,TRBV19,TRBJ1-1,-
TGCAGCGTTACAGAGGGTTATAATTCACCCCTCCACTTT,CSVTEGYNSPLHF,-,TRBV29-1,TRBJ1-6,-
TGTGCCAGCAGTGAAGCGCTAACTAGCGGGGGGTCCTACAATGAGCAGTTCTTC,CASSEALTSGGSYNEQFF,once,TRBV6-1,TRBJ2-1,TRBD2
TGTGCCAGCAGTTTAGAGAATGAAAAACTGTTTTTT,CASSLENEKLFF,-,TRBV28,TRBJ1-4,-
TGTGCCAGCAGTCTCAGTCGGGGTATTAATCAGCCCCAGCATTTT,CASSLSRGINQPQHF,-,TRBV2,TRBJ1-5,-
TGTGCCAGTAGCAGGGACAGGGAAGCTTTCTTT,CASSRDREAFF,-,TRBV7-9,TRBJ1-1,TRBD1
TGTGCCAGCAGCCCAAGGCCGAGACAGGGGCTGCGCGAGCAGTACTTC,CASSPRPRQGLREQYF,-,TRBV5-6,TRBJ2-7,TRBD1
TGTGCCAGCAGTCCCCACCCGACAGGGGCCCACTACGAGCAGTACTTC,CASSPHPTGAHYEQYF,-,TRBV28,TRBJ2-7,TRBD1
TGTGCCAGCAGAGTACAGGGGACTCCAATCGCTGAAGCTTTCTTT,CASRVQGTPIAEAFF,-,TRBV5-6,TRBJ1-1,TRBD1
TGCGCCAGCAGCACGGGATATATGAACACTGAAGCTTTCTTT,CASSTGYMNTEAFF,-,TRBV5-1,TRBJ1-1,-
TGCGCCAGCGGATTACAGGAGAACACTGAAGCTTTCTTT,CASGLQENTEAFF,-,TRBV5-1,TRBJ1-1,-
TGTGCCAGCAGTAAAACAGGGGCCCGGGTGGACGGCTACACCTTC,CASSKTGARVDGYTF,-,TRBV2,TRBJ1-2,TRBD1
TGTGCCAGCAGGAGATTGGAGATAGAACAAGAGACCCAGTACTTC,CASRRLEIEQETQYF,-,TRBV5-6,TRBJ2-5,-
TGTGCCAGCAGTTTAGACAGGGGGACGGCTAATGAAAAACTGTTTTTT,CASSLDRGTANEKLFF,-,TRBV28,TRBJ1-4,TRBD1
TGTGCCAGCGCGGGGGGTGCCGGGGAGCTGTTTTTT,CASAGGAGELFF,-,TRBV6-1,TRBJ2-2,TRBD2
TGTGCCAGCAGTTATTCGGCAGGGGGCGGTGAAAAACTGTTTTTT,CASSYSAGGGEKLFF,few,TRBV6-5,TRBJ1-4,TRBD1
TGTGCCAGCAGGGGCAGGGGTGGCAATCAGCCCCAGCATTTT,CASRGRGGNQPQHF,-,TRBV7-8,TRBJ1-5,-
TGCGCCAGCAGCTTGGAGGGGTCCAACTATGGCTACACCTTC,CASSLEGSNYGYTF,-,TRBV5-1,TRBJ1-2,-
TGTGCCAGCAGCGTCAGGGGAGATAGTAATCAGCCCCAGCATTTT,CASSVRGDSNQPQHF,-,TRBV9,TRBJ1-5,-
TGTGCCAGCTCCCAGACAGGGAACTATGGCTACACCTTC,CASSQTGNYGYTF,-,TRBV18,TRBJ1-2,TRBD1
TGTGCCAGTAGTATATTAGGGGCCGTCTATGGCTACACCTTC,CASSILGAVYGYTF,-,TRBV19,TRBJ1-2,-
TGTGCCAGCAGCCCCTACAGGGGCGGCAACTATGGCTACACCTTC,CASSPYRGGNYGYTF,-,TRBV13,TRBJ1-2,TRBD1
TGTGCCAGCAGCCTCGGACAGACCCATAATTCACCCCTCCACTTT,CASSLGQTHNSPLHF,-,TRBV4-2,TRBJ1-6,-
TGTGCCAGCAGCTCCCAGGCTTTTAAATACCGCGAGCAGTACTTC,CASSSQAFKYREQYF,-,TRBV5-4,TRBJ2-7,-
TGTGCCAGCAGCCCAAGGACAGGGGCTCGGATAATAAATGAAAAACTGTTTTTT,CASSPRTGARIINEKLFF,-,TRBV5-6,TRBJ1-4,TRBD1
TGCAGCGCCGGTCGAGGGCGGGAGAACACCGGGGAGCTGTTTTTT,CSAGRGRENTGELFF,-,TRBV29-1,TRBJ2-2,-
TGTGCCAGTAGTATTCGGACAGTAGATTCACCCCTCCACTTT,CASSIRTVDSPLHF,-,TRBV19,TRBJ1-6,-
TGTGCCAGCAGCAAAACTAGCGGGGTATACAATGAGCAGTTCTTC,CASSKTSGVYNEQFF,-,TRBV28,TRBJ2-1,TRBD2
TGCAGTGCTAGTCAGGGGGTCCCGGGCACTGAAGCTTTCTTT,CSASQGVPGTEAFF,-,TRBV20-1,TRBJ1-1,TRBD1
TGTGCCAGCTCACCTGACAGAAGGGGAACTGAAGCTTTCTTT,CASSPDRRGTEAFF,-,TRBV18,TRBJ1-1,-
TGTGCCAGCAGCTTGGGAGATAACTATGGCTACACCTTC,CASSLGDNYGYTF,-,TRBV5-4,TRBJ1-2,-
TGTGCCAGCCGGCGACAGGGAGGTGAAAAACTGTTTTTT,CASRRQGGEKLFF,-,TRBV6-5,TRBJ1-4,TRBD1
TGCGCCAGCAGCTTGGAAGGACAGGCTAACTATGGCTACACCTTC,CASSLEGQANYGYTF,-,TRBV5-1,TRBJ1-2,TRBD1
TGTGCCTGGAGTACTGGCCTCGATTTATGGAGTCAGCCCCAGCATTTT,CAWSTGLDLWSQPQHF,-,TRBV30,TRBJ1-5,-
TGTGCCAGCAGCGTGGGAGTCGCTAGCAATCAGCCCCAGCATTTT,CASSVGVASNQPQHF,-,TRBV5-5,TRBJ1-5,-
TGTGCCATAGCCGGGACAGACTACACCTTC,CAIAGTDYTF,-,TRBV12-3/TRBV12-4,TRBJ1-2,TRBD1
TGTGCCAGCTCACCACCGGATCAGGGTGACCCACCCCTCCACTTT,CASSPPDQGDPPLHF,-,TRBV18,TRBJ1-6,-
TGTGCCAGCAGCCCGGGACAGGGGGCGGGGGCTGAAGCTTTCTTT,CASSPGQGAGAEAFF,-,TRBV13,TRBJ1-1,TRBD1
TGTGCCAGCAGCTTAGGACAGGCCTCTGGAAACACCATATATTTT,CASSLGQASGNTIYF,-,TRBV7-7,TRBJ1-3,-
TGTGCCAGTAGAGATTCGGCGGAGGCGCGAGAGACCCAGTACTTC,CASRDSAEARETQYF,-,TRBV19,TRBJ2-5,-
TGTGCCAGCAGATCTACTCAGGGAGGGGGAAACACCATATATTTT,CASRSTQGGGNTIYF,-,TRBV6-5,TRBJ1-3,-
TGTGCCAGCAGCCAAGGAGGCATCAGCCAAGCTTTCTTT,CASSQGGISQAFF,-,TRBV3-1/TRBV3-2,TRBJ1-1,-